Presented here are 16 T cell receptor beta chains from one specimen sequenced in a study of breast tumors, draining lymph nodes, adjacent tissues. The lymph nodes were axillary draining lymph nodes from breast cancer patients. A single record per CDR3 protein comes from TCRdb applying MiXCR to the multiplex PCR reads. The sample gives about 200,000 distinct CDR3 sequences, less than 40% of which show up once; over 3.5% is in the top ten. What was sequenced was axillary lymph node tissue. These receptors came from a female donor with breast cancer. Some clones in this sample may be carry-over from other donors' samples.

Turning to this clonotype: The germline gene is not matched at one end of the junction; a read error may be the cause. The CDR3 reads CATGRKRDRDYDQYF. In nucleotides, the CDR3 is TGTGCCACCGGCAGAAAAAGGGACAGGGACTACGATCAGTACTTC. The V and J genes are TRBV15 and TRBJ2-7, with 9 bases lining up with TRBD1. The CDR3 runs to 15 residues. Germline assignment: CDR1 LNHNV and CDR2 YYDKDF (reference sequence).

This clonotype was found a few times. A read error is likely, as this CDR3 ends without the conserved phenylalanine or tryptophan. The CDR3: CASSPRQGSYEQYL. DNA for the CDR3: TGTGCCAGCAGCCCCCGACAGGGTAGCTACGAGCAGTACCTC. V usage is TRBV7-2 and J usage is TRBJ2-7, with TRBD1 matching 7 bases. This CDR3 spans 14 amino acids. From germline, CDR1 is SGHTA and CDR2 FQGNSA. With 5 bases clipped from V and 3 bases from J, the junction kept 7 bases outside the gene matches.

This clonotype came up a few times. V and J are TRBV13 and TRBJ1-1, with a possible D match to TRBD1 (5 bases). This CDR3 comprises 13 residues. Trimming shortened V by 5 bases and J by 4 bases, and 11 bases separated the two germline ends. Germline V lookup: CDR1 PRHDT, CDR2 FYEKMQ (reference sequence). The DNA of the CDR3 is TGTGCCAGCAGCCCCCAGGGAGTCACTGAAGCTTTCTTT. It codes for CASSPQGVTEAFF.

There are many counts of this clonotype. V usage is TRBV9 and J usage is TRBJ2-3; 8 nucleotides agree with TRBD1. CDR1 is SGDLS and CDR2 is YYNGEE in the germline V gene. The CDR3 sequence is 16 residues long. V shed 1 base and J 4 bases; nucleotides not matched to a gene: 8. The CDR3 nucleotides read TGTGCCAGCAGCGTATTGCCAGGGGGCTTGTCAGATACGCAGTATTTT. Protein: CASSVLPGGLSDTQYF.

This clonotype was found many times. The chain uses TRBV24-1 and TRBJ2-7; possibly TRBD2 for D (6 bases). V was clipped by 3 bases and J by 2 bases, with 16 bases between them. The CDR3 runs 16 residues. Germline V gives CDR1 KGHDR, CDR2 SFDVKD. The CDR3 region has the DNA TGTGCCACCAGTGATCCTCAGGGACTTAAGCCCTACGAGCAGTACTTC. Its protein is CATSDPQGLKPYEQYF.

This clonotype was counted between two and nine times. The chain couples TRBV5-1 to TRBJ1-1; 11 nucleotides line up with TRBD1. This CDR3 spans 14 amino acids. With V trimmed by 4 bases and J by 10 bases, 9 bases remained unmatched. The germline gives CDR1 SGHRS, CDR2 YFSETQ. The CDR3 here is CASSLGQGAGRAFF. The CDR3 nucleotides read TGCGCCAGCAGCCTAGGACAGGGGGCGGGAAGAGCTTTCTTT.

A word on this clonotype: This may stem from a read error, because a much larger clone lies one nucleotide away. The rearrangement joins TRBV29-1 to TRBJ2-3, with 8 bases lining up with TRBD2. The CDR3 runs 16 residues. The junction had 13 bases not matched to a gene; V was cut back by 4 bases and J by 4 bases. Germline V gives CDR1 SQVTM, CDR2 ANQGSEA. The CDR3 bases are TGCAGCGTTGTAAACCCCTCGGGGGGGGGCGCAGATACGCAGTATTTT. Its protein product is CSVVNPSGGGADTQYF.

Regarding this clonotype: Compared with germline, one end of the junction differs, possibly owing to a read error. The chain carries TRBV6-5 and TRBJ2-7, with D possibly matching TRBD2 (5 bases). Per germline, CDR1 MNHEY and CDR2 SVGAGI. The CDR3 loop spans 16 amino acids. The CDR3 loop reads CVSSSVLPGRLDEQYF. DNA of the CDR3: TGTGTCAGCAGTTCAGTCCTACCGGGGAGACTCGACGAGCAGTACTTC.

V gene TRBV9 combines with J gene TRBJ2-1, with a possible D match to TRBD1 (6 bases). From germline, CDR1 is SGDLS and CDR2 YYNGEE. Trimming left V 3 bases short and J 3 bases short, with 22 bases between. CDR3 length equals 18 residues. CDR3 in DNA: TGTGCCAGCAGCGCACAGGGTGGGGGAACTAATGACTACAATGAGCAGTTCTTC. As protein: CASSAQGGGTNDYNEQFF.

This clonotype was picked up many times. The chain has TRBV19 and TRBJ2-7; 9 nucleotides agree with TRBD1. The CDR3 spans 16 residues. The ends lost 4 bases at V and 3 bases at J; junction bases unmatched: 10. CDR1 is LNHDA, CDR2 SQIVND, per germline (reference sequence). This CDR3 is CASSRTEGQGNYEQYF. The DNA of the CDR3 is TGTGCCAGTAGTAGAACAGAAGGACAGGGGAACTACGAGCAGTACTTC.

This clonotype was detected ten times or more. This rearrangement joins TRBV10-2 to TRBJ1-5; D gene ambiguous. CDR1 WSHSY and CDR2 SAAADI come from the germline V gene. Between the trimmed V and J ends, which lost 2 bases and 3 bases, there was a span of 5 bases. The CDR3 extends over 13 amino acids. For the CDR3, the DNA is TGCGCCAGCAGTGAGGCGGCCAATCAGCCCCAGCATTTT. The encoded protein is CASSEAANQPQHF.

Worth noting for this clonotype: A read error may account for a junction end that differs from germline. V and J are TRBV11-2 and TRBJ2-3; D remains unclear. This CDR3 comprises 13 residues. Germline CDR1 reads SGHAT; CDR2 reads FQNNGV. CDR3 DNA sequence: TGTGTCAGCAGCCCTACTAGCACAGATACGCAGTATTTT. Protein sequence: CVSSPTSTDTQYF.

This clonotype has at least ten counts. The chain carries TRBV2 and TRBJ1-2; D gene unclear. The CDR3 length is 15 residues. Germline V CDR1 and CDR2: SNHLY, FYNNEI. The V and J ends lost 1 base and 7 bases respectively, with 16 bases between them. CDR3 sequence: CASSEGDTSFAGYTF. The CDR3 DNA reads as TGTGCCAGCAGTGAAGGTGACACGTCATTTGCTGGCTACACCTTC.

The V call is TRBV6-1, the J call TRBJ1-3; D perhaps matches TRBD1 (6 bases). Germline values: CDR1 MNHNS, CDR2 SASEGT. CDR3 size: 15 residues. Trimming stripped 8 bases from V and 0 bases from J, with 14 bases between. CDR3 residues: CASSATGRSGNTIYF. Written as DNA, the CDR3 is TGTGCCAGCTCCGCGACAGGACGCTCTGGAAACACCATATATTTT.

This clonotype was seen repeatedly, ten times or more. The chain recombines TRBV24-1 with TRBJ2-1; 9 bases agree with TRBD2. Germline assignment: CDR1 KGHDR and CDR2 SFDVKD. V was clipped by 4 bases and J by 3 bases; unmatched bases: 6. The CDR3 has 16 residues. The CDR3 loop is CATSDRREGLYNEQFF. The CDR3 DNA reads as TGTGCCACCAGTGACCGGCGGGAGGGCCTCTACAATGAGCAGTTCTTC.

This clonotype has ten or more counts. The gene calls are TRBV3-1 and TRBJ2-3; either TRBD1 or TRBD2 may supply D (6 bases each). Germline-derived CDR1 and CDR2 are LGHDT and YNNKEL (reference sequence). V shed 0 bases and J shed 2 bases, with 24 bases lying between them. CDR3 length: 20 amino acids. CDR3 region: CASSQDFRYRGGRSTDTQYF. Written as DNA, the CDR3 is TGTGCCAGCAGCCAAGATTTTCGGTATCGAGGGGGGAGGTCCACAGATACGCAGTATTTT.